These 8 T cell receptor beta chains share one sample of origin, sequenced in a study of blood T cell repertoires in COVID-19. The assay was immunoSEQ multiplex PCR, and TCRdb's table has in-frame clones only and misses some. The sample carries some 280,000 clones, 70% to 90% recorded once. Sample: peripheral blood. The receptors come from a woman aged 30 to 39 with active or convalescent COVID-19.

The chain is built from TRBV11-2 and TRBJ1-2; D may be TRBD1 (6 bases). Trimming took 0 bases from V and 4 from J, leaving 9 bases between them. CDR3 length: 14 amino acids. The germline V gene has CDR1 SGHAT and CDR2 FQNNGV. The CDR3 sequence is CASSLDPTGYGYTF. Written as DNA, the CDR3 is TGTGCCAGCAGCTTAGATCCGACAGGCTATGGCTACACCTTC.

The V gene is TRBV7-2, the J gene TRBJ1-3; TRBD1 agrees at 7 bases. Germline V gene data show CDR1 as SGHTA and CDR2 as FQGNSA. The CDR3 extends over 15 amino acids. Trimming removed 6 bases from V and 4 bases from J; junction bases left unmatched: 9. CDR3 region: CASRTYRDRGNTIYF. The CDR3 DNA follows: TGTGCCAGCAGGACCTATCGGGACAGAGGAAACACCATATATTTT. Complete variable domain (other parts from reference TRBV7-2 and TRBJ1-3): GAGVSQSPSNKVTEKGKDVELRCDPISGHTALYWYRQSLGQGLEFLIYFQGNSAPDKSGLPSDRFSAERTGGSVSTLTIQRTQQEDSAVYLCASRTYRDRGNTIYFGEGSWLTVV.

The J gene is TRBJ1-6, the V gene TRBV6-1, with 7 positions matching TRBD1. The length of the CDR3 is 16 residues. In germline, CDR1 is MNHNS, CDR2 SASEGT. V lost 3 bases and J lost 7; bases outside the gene matches: 9. In nucleotides, the CDR3 is TGTGCCAGCAGTGACCCGACAGGGATCGTGAATTCACCCCTCCACTTT. Its translation: CASSDPTGIVNSPLHF.

J is TRBJ2-3 and V is TRBV27, with 11 bases matching TRBD2. The CDR3 is 16 residues long. Germline trimming cut 0 bases from V and 5 bases from J; bases unmatched to any gene: 4. CDR1 is MNHEY and CDR2 is SMNVEV in the germline V gene (reference sequence). CDR3 in amino acids: CASSLSTSGGRDTQYF. In nucleotides, the CDR3 is TGTGCCAGCAGTTTATCAACTAGCGGGGGCCGAGATACGCAGTATTTT.

V gene TRBV7-9 combines with J gene TRBJ2-7; D is perhaps TRBD2 (5 bases). CDR1 is SEHNR, CDR2 FQNEAQ, per germline (reference sequence). V lost 4 bases and J lost 1, with 14 bases in between. The CDR3 extends over 15 amino acids. The CDR3 nucleotides read TGTGCCAGCAGCTCCGCTAGCTACCCTTCCTACGAGCAGTACTTC. Protein product: CASSSASYPSYEQYF. Looking up the rest from reference TRBV7-9 and TRBJ2-7 gives the full variable domain: DTGVSQNPRHKITKRGQNVTFRCDPISEHNRLYWYRQTLGQGPEFLTYFQNEAQLEKSRLLSDRFSAERPKGSFSTLEIQRTEQGDSAMYLCASSSASYPSYEQYFGPGTRLTVT.

This clone showed up just once. The chain is built from TRBV5-6 and TRBJ2-2; 7 bases match TRBD1. The V gene's germline CDR1 is SGHDT and CDR2 YYEEEE. The CDR3 consists of 16 residues. The trim removed 0 bases at V and 4 bases at J, leaving 6 bases unmatched. CDR3 residues: CASSLGGGQLTGELFF. For the CDR3, the DNA is TGTGCCAGCAGCTTGGGAGGGGGACAGCTCACCGGGGAGCTGTTTTTT.

The genes are TRBV19 and TRBJ1-2; D is undetermined. The germline gives CDR1 LNHDA, CDR2 SQIVND (reference sequence). The CDR3 is 12 amino acids. The V end was cut by 3 bases, the J end by 7 bases, with 9 bases between. The CDR3: CASSIVPGGYTF. The CDR3 DNA sequence: TGTGCCAGTAGTATTGTCCCCGGTGGCTACACCTTC.

CDR3 nucleotide sequence: TGTGCCAGCAACCCACAGTCAAGCGGGGTCTACAATGAGCAGTTCTTC. This sequence encodes CASNPQSSGVYNEQFF. The chain has TRBV9 and TRBJ2-1; 7 nucleotides align to TRBD2. CDR1 and CDR2 (germline): SGDLS, YYNGEE. The CDR3 is 16 residues long. V lost 6 bases, J lost 3 bases, and 12 bases stayed unmatched.